This TCR beta chain was profiled in a study of blood T cell repertoires in COVID-19. The germline CDR1 and CDR2 sequences are LNHDA and SQIVND (reference sequence). CDR3 length: 16 residues. Between the trimmed V and J ends, which lost 3 bases and 5 bases, there was a span of 20 bases. Measured with immunoSEQ multiplex PCR; TCRdb has only the in-frame clones, and not every one. The table lists fewer than 350,000 clones, around 90% of them singletons. The gene calls are TRBV19 and TRBJ2-7, with D perhaps TRBD1 (6 bases). Sequenced: PBMCs or T cells enriched from blood (not recorded which). The clonotype was recovered from a woman younger than 45 who had recovered from COVID-19. The CDR3 sequence is CASSISGSGVRNEQYF. DNA for the CDR3: TGTGCCAGTAGTATTTCTGGGTCAGGGGTTCGGAACGAGCAGTACTTC.